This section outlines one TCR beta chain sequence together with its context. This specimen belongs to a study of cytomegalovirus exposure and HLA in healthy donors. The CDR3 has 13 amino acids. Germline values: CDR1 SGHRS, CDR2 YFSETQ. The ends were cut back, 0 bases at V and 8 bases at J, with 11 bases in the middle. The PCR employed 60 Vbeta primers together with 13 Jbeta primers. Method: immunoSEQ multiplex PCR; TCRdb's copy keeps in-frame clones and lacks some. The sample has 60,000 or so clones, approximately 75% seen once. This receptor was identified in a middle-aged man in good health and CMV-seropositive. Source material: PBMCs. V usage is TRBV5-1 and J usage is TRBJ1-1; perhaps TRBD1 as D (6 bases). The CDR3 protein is CASSLAGDREAFF. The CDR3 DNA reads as TGCGCCAGCAGCTTGGCCGGTGACAGGGAAGCTTTCTTT.